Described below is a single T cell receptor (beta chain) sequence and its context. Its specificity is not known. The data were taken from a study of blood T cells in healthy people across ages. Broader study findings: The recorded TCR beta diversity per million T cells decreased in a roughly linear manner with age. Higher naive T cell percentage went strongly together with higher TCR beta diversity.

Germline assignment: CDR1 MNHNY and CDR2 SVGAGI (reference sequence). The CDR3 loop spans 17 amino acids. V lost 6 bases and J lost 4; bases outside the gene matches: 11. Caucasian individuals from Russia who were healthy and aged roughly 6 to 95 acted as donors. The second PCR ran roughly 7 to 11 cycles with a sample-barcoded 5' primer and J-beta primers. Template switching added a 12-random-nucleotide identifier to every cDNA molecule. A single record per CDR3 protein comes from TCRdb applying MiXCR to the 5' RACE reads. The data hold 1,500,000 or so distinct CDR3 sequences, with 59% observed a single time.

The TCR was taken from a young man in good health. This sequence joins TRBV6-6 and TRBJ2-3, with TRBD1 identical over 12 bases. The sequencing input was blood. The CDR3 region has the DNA TGTGCCAGCAGGTCCGGGACAGGGGGCTTTGAGGCAGATACGCAGTATTTT. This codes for CASRSGTGGFEADTQYF.